The 15 T cell receptor beta chains listed next were all sequenced from one sample in a study of cytomegalovirus exposure and HLA in healthy donors. PCR primers comprised 60 Vbeta and 13 Jbeta primers. Sequenced by immunoSEQ multiplex PCR; TCRdb stores in-frame clones only, minus some. The repertoire holds under 150,000 clones, with over 60% as singletons. The sequenced sample consisted of PBMCs. These receptors all stem from a human donor in good health.

To note about this clone: Other DNA sequences within the sample encode an identical CDR3. This sequence joins TRBV30 and TRBJ2-5; D ambiguous. The CDR3 is 11 residues long. Germline V CDR1 and CDR2: GTSNPN, SVGIG (reference sequence). V was cut by 0 bases and J by 5 bases, with 4 bases left in between. CDR3 amino acids: CAWSVRETQYF. Written as DNA, the CDR3 is TGTGCCTGGAGTGTGAGGGAGACCCAGTACTTC.

This chain uses TRBV5-1 with TRBJ1-4; no clear D gene. V dropped 3 bases and J dropped 4 bases, with 13 bases sitting between them. This CDR3 has 15 amino acids. Germline V gives CDR1 SGHRS, CDR2 YFSETQ. The CDR3 DNA reads as TGCGCCAGCAGCTCCGCTGACGGACTTAATGAAAAACTGTTTTTT. Amino acid sequence: CASSSADGLNEKLFF.

This clone was picked up a small number of times. This rearrangement joins TRBV19 to TRBJ2-3, with 9 bases lining up with TRBD2. With 5 bases clipped from V and 4 bases from J, the junction kept 10 bases outside the gene matches. Germline CDR1 is LNHDA and CDR2 is SQIVND (reference sequence). The CDR3 has 16 amino acids. The CDR3 spells CASSDVAGGLADTQYF. The CDR3 DNA reads TGTGCCAGTAGTGACGTCGCGGGAGGGTTGGCAGATACGCAGTATTTT.

This clone was observed a handful of times. The rearrangement uses TRBV19 and TRBJ1-1, with D unresolved. Per the germline V gene, CDR1 is LNHDA and CDR2 is SQIVND (reference sequence). The length of the CDR3 is 14 residues. V was pared by 7 bases and J by 5 bases, with 17 bases between. The CDR3 sequence: CASIPGRRRTEAFF. Here the CDR3 DNA reads TGTGCCAGTATCCCGGGGAGGAGGAGAACTGAAGCTTTCTTT.

V usage is TRBV7-3 and J usage is TRBJ1-2, with 9 bases matching TRBD1. The V gene end was trimmed by 5 bases and the J gene end by 8 bases; junction bases not matched to a gene: 9. Germline assignment: CDR1 SGHTA and CDR2 FQGTGA. The CDR3 has 14 amino acids. The CDR3 DNA is TGTGCCAGCAGCCCAGACAGGGGGGCGTGGGGCTACACCTTC. Its protein is CASSPDRGAWGYTF. The whole variable domain, filled in from reference TRBV7-3 and TRBJ1-2, reads GAGVSQTPSNKVTEKGKYVELRCDPISGHTALYWYRQSLGQGPEFLIYFQGTGAADDSGLPNDRFFAVRPEGSVSTLKIQRTERGDSAVYLCASSPDRGAWGYTFGSGTRLTVV.

The chain has TRBV11-2 and TRBJ1-2, with TRBD1 matching 8 bases. This CDR3 comprises 12 residues. The trim removed 8 bases at V and 5 bases at J, leaving 4 bases unmatched. CDR1 SGHAT and CDR2 FQNNGV come from the germline V gene. CDR3 DNA: TGTGCCAGCGCAGGGGGCGCGTATGGCTACACCTTC. It yields the protein CASAGGAYGYTF. The full variable domain, in which reference TRBV11-2 and TRBJ1-2 provide the parts outside the CDR3, is EAGVAQSPRYKIIEKRQSVAFWCNPISGHATLYWYQQILGQGPKLLIQFQNNGVVDDSQLPKDRFSAERLKGVDSTLKIQPAKLEDSAVYLCASAGGAYGYTFGSGTRLTVV.

The J gene is TRBJ1-2, the V gene TRBV7-8; D not certain. V shed 1 base and J shed 1 base, with 10 bases lying between them. CDR3 length: 15 residues. The germline CDR1 and CDR2 sequences are SGHVS and FQNEAQ. The CDR3 region has the DNA TGTGCCAGCAGCTTAGGGATCCGGGTTAACTATGGCTACACCTTC. Its translation is CASSLGIRVNYGYTF.

The chain recombines TRBV19 with TRBJ1-1; TRBD1 is a possible D gene (5 bases). The CDR3 totals 14 residues. Per germline, CDR1 LNHDA and CDR2 SQIVND (reference sequence). Trimming left V 3 bases short and J 0 bases short, with 8 bases between. CDR3: CASSIRGVNTEAFF. The CDR3 region has the DNA TGTGCCAGTAGTATTCGGGGGGTGAACACTGAAGCTTTCTTT.

This sequence joins TRBV2 and TRBJ2-5; 7 nucleotides align to TRBD2. Germline trimming cut 2 bases from V and 5 bases from J; bases unmatched to any gene: 11. This CDR3 is 16 amino acids long. Germline V CDR1 and CDR2: SNHLY, FYNNEI. The DNA for the CDR3 is TGTGCCAGCAGTGAAACTGGCGGGAGTACGGGGGAGACCCAGTACTTC. This gives the protein CASSETGGSTGETQYF. The variable domain in full, completed from reference TRBV2 and TRBJ2-5, reads EPEVTQTPSHQVTQMGQEVILRCVPISNHLYFYWYRQILGQKVEFLVSFYNNEISEKSEIFDDQFSVERPDGSNFTLKIRSTKLEDSAMYFCASSETGGSTGETQYFGPGTRLLVL.

J is TRBJ1-6 and V is TRBV29-1, with D possibly being TRBD1 (5 bases). The CDR3 runs to 13 residues. The germline V and J ends were trimmed by 4 bases and 6 bases, with 10 bases remaining between them. The germline V gene has CDR1 SQVTM and CDR2 ANQGSEA. The CDR3 nucleotides are TGCAGCGTTGCTCCAGGGATTAATTCACCCCTCCACTTT. Its translation is CSVAPGINSPLHF.

The V gene is TRBV10-3, the J gene TRBJ2-5; 9 nucleotides match TRBD1. The J call may be wrong; the DNA end is better matched by TRBJ2-7. CDR3 length: 16 amino acids. Germline V gene sequence: CDR1 ENHRY, CDR2 SYGVKD. The CDR3 sequence: CAISDARDRANYEQYF. In nucleotides, the CDR3 is TGTGCCATCAGCGACGCCCGGGACAGGGCAAACTACGAGCAGTACTTC.

This chain connects TRBV7-2 to TRBJ1-5; 7 bases match TRBD1. CDR3 size: 14 residues. The trim removed 5 bases at V and 5 bases at J, leaving 6 bases unmatched. The germline V gene encodes CDR1 SGHTA and CDR2 FQGNSA. CDR3 loop: CASSPRTGDQPQHF. The CDR3 bases are TGTGCCAGCAGCCCAAGGACAGGCGATCAGCCCCAGCATTTT.

This clone was picked up a small number of times. The V call is TRBV28, the J call TRBJ1-5, with a possible D match to TRBD1 (6 bases). Per the germline V gene, CDR1 is MDHEN and CDR2 is SYDVKM. The CDR3 consists of 14 residues. The V and J ends lost 6 bases and 3 bases respectively, with 12 bases between them. This CDR3 reads CASRLDSYNQPQHF. In nucleotides, the CDR3 is TGTGCCAGCAGGCTGGACAGCTACAATCAGCCCCAGCATTTT. The complete variable domain, with remaining parts taken from reference TRBV28 and TRBJ1-5, reads DVKVTQSSRYLVKRTGEKVFLECVQDMDHENMFWYRQDPGLGLRLIYFSYDVKMKEKGDIPEGYSVSREKKERFSLILESASTNQTSMYLCASRLDSYNQPQHFGDGTRLSIL.

The CDR3 bases are TGTGCCAGCACCCACATCGAGGACTACAGGGGAGAGACCCAGTACTTC. Amino acid sequence: CASTHIEDYRGETQYF. The gene calls are TRBV5-6 and TRBJ2-5; weak D call: TRBD1 (7 bases). Per germline, CDR1 SGHDT and CDR2 YYEEEE. Deletions cut 6 bases from V and 4 bases from J, with 22 bases between. This CDR3 has 16 amino acids.

The V and J genes are TRBV25-1 and TRBJ2-7; D gene uncertain. This CDR3 is 13 amino acids long. Germline V gene sequence: CDR1 MGHDK, CDR2 SYGVNS. With 5 bases removed from V and 4 bases from J, the gap between germline ends came to 12 bases. CDR3: CASSHRGPYEQYF. CDR3 coding DNA: TGTGCCAGCAGTCACCGCGGCCCATACGAGCAGTACTTC.